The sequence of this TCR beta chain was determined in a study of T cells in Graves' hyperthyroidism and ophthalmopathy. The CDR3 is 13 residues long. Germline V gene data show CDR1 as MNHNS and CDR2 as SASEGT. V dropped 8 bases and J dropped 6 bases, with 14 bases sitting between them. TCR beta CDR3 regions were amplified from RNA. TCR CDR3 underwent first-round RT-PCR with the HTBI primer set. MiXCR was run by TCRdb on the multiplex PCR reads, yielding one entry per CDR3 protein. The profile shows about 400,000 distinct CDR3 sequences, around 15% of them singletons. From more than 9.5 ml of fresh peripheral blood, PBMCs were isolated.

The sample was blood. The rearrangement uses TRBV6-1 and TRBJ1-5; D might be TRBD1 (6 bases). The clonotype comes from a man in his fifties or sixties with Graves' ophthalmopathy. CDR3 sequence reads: CASGDPGAQPQHF. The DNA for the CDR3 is TGTGCCAGCGGAGATCCAGGGGCTCAGCCCCAGCATTTT.